Described below is a single T cell receptor beta chain sequence and its context. Its specificity is unknown. This entry belongs to a study of cytomegalovirus exposure and HLA in healthy donors. Study-wide results and caveats: Analyses of presence and absence presupposed an approximately uniform sequencing depth across donors. Later analysis reportedly placed an Asian-associated ancestry cluster below the roughly 680-donor mean in N-insertions. Among TCR beta chains of equal frequency, HLA-associated ones were more clonally expanded in a later analysis. Associated with cytomegalovirus, according to the listing, were 150 to 200 TCR beta chains.

This PCR relied on a set of 60 Vbeta primers and 13 Jbeta primers. The table came from immunoSEQ multiplex PCR; TCRdb's copy has only in-frame clones and leaves some out. Found here are 150,000 to 200,000 clones, 75% to 85% of them singletons; the top ten hold roughly 7%. The CDR3 has 14 residues. This TCR derives from a male donor in good health and CMV-seropositive. Sequencing used PBMCs. This chain connects TRBV12-2 to TRBJ1-2; the D call in the table, TRBD1, was not verified against the DNA. TRBV12-2 is designated a pseudogene. The CDR3: CASRIPDRDVGYTF. For the CDR3, the DNA is TGTGCAAGTCGCATCCCGGACAGGGATGTCGGCTACACCTTC.